This section outlines one T cell receptor beta chain sequence together with its context. The antigen remains undetermined. At the time of sampling, donors were nominally healthy, though unrecorded immune exposures were likely. The data derive from a study of cytomegalovirus exposure and HLA in healthy donors. A multiplex PCR was run with 60 Vbeta primers and 13 Jbeta primers. Here immunoSEQ multiplex PCR was the method, and the copy in TCRdb shows in-frame clones only, minus some. Found here are some 130,000 clones, 80% of them singletons; the top ten hold around 3%. General observations from the study: Reportedly, TCR beta sequences accurately predicted HLA-A and HLA-B alleles in most subjects.

The origin of this receptor is a male donor in good health and CMV-seronegative. Material for sequencing was PBMCs.

The CDR3 DNA sequence: TGTGCCAGCAGCGTAGGGACTTTGAATGAAAAACTGTTTTTT. This gives the protein CASSVGTLNEKLFF. V is TRBV9 and J is TRBJ1-4; D gene uncertain. The CDR3 runs 14 residues. The V gene lost 0 bases and the J gene lost 5 bases, with 8 bases spanning the gap. Germline CDR1 is SGDLS and CDR2 is YYNGEE.